The entry below describes one T cell receptor beta chain. Only CD45RO-negative cells positively selected for CCR7 counted as naive CD8 cells, so terminally differentiated effector memory CD45RA+ cells were excluded. This record belongs to a study of shared clonotypes between healthy human individuals. The table came from immunoSEQ multiplex PCR; TCRdb's copy has only in-frame clones and leaves some out. The sample lists 2 million to 2.5 million clones, about 95% seen once, with about 1.1% in the top ten. V lost 2 bases and J 6 bases, leaving 23 bases between the germline ends. CDR1 is SGDLS, CDR2 YYNGEE, per germline. The CDR3 runs 17 residues.

J is TRBJ1-2 and V is TRBV9; D is uncertain. The source of this sequence is a man aged 18 to 29 in good health. The sample was naive CD8+ T cells sorted from blood. The CDR3 here is CASSVPLGGSPSDGYTF. The DNA of the CDR3 is TGTGCCAGCAGCGTCCCCCTTGGTGGCAGCCCCAGCGATGGCTACACCTTC.